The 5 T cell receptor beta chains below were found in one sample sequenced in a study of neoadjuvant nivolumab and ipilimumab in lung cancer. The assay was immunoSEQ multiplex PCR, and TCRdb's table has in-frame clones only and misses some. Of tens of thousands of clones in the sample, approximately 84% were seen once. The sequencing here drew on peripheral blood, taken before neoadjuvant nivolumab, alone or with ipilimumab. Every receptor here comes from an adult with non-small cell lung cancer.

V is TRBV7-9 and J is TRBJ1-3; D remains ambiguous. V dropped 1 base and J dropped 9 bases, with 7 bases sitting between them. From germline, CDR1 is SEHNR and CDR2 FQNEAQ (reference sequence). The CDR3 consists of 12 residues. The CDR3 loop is CASSLEGGTIYF. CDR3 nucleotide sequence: TGTGCCAGCAGCTTAGAAGGAGGCACCATATATTTT.

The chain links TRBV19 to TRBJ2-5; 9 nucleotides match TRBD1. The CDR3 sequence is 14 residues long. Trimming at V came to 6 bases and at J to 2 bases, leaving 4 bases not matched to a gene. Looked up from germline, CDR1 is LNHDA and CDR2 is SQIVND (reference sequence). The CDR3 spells CASRQTGGQETQYF. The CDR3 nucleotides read TGTGCCAGTAGACAGACAGGGGGTCAAGAGACCCAGTACTTC.

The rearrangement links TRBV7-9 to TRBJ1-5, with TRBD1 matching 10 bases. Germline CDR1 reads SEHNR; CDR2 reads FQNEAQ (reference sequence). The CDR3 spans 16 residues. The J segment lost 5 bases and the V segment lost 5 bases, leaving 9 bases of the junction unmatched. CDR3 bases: TGTGCCAGCAGCGACAGGGGGCGCGGACGAGATCAGCCCCAGCATTTT. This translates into CASSDRGRGRDQPQHF.

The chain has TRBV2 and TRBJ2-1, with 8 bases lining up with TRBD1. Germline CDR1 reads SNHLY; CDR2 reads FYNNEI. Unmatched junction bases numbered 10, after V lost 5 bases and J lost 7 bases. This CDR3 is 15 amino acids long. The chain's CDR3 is CASSYRGEPRNEQFF. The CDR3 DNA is TGTGCCAGCAGTTACAGGGGGGAGCCTAGGAATGAGCAGTTCTTC.

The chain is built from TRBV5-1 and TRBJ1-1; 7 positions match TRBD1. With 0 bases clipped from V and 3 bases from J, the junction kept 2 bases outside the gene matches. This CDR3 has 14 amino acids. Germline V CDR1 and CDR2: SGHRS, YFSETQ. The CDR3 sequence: CASSLGTGDTEAFF. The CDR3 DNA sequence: TGCGCCAGCAGCTTGGGAACAGGGGACACTGAAGCTTTCTTT. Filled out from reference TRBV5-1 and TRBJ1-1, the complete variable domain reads KAGVTQTPRYLIKTRGQQVTLSCSPISGHRSVSWYQQTPGQGLQFLFEYFSETQRNKGNFPGRFSGRQFSNSRSEMNVSTLELGDSALYLCASSLGTGDTEAFFGQGTRLTVV.